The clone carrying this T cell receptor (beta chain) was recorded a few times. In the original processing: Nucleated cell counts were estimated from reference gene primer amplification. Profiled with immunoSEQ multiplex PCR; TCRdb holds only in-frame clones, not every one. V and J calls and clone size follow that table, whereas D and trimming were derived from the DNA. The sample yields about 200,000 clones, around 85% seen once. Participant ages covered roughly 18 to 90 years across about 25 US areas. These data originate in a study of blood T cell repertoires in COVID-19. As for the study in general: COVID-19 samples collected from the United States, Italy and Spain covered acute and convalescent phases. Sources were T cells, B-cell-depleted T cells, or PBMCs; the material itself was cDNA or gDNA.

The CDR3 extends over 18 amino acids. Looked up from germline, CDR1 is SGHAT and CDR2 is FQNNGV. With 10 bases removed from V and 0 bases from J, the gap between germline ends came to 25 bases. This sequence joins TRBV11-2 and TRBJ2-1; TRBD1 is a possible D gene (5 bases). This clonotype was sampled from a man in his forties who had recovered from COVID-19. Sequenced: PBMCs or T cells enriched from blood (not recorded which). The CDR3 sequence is CAIILTPPGPNSYNEQFF. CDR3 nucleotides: TGTGCCATCATCTTAACCCCCCCAGGGCCTAACTCCTACAATGAGCAGTTCTTC.